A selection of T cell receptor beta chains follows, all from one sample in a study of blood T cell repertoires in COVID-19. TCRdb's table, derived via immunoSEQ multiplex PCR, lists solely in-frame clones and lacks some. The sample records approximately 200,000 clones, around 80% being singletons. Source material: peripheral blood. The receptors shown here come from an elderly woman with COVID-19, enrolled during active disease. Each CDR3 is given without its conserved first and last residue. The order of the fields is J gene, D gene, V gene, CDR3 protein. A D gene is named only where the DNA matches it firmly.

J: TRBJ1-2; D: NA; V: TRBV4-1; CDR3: ASSLMLGQLYGYT
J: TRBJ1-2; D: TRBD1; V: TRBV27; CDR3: ASSLLAQGAPYGYT
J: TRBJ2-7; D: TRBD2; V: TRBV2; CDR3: ASRPGLAVFYEQY
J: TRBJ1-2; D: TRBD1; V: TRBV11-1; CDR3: ASSLQQGHYGYT
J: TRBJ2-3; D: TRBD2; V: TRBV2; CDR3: ASSESMRGGRTDTQY
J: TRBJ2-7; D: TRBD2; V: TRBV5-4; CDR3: ASSLDPSSGSSYEQY
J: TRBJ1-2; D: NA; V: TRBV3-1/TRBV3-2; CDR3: ASSQGTGGYT
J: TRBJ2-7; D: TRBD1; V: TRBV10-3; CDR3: AISGDSAYEQY
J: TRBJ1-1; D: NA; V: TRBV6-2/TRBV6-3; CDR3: ASSYQSDSPNTEAF
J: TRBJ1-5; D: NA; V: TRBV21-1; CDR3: ASSKGGQPISNQPQH
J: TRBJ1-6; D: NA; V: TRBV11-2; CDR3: ASSFEAFSYNSPLH
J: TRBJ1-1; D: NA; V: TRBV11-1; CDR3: ASSPIMNTEAF
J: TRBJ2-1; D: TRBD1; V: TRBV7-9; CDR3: ASSLFNWVRTGSDEQF
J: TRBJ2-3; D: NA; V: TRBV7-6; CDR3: ASSLAPGSTDTQY
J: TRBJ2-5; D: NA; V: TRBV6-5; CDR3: ASTGPGETQY
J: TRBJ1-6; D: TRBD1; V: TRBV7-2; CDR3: ASSFVQGDSPLH
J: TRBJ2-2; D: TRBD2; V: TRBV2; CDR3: ASSATSGRAGELF
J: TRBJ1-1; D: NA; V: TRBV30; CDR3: AWSISVRDSEAF
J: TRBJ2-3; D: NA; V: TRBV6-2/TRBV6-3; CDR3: ASSARRRTSTDTQY
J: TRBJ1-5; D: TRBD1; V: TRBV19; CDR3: ASSMWGQSQH
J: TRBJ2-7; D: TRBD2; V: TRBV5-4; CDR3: ASSVYGTSGYEQY